This entry lists 13 T cell receptor beta chains sequenced from one sample in a study of blood T cell repertoires in COVID-19. Data came from immunoSEQ multiplex PCR; TCRdb stores just in-frame clones and leaves some out. The sample lists roughly 230,000 clones, roughly four fifths occurring once. Specimen: peripheral blood. Receptors were obtained from a woman aged 45-60 years with acute or convalescent COVID-19.

This chain links TRBV11-3 with TRBJ2-3; a weak D match, TRBD2 (6 bases). V gave up 1 base and J gave up 4 bases, with 9 bases separating them. Germline assignment: CDR1 SGHNT and CDR2 YENEEA. CDR3 length equals 14 residues. The chain's CDR3 is CASSLGRGSDTQYF. CDR3 coding DNA: TGTGCCAGCAGCTTAGGTCGGGGGTCAGATACGCAGTATTTT.

The sample holds one count of this clone. The chain carries TRBV9 and TRBJ2-7; 9 bases align to TRBD1. The CDR3 covers 15 residues. With V trimmed by 4 bases and J by 3 bases, 8 bases remained unmatched. The germline V gene encodes CDR1 SGDLS and CDR2 YYNGEE. The chain's CDR3 is CASSRTTGGIYEQYF. CDR3 DNA: TGTGCCAGCAGCCGAACCACAGGGGGCATCTACGAGCAGTACTTC.

The chain is built from TRBV27 and TRBJ2-1, with 9 positions matching TRBD2. This CDR3 is built from 17 residues. The germline V gene has CDR1 MNHEY and CDR2 SMNVEV (reference sequence). The ends lost 7 bases at V and 7 bases at J; junction bases unmatched: 17. The CDR3 protein is CASTGKIAGVALNEQFF. CDR3 nucleotide sequence: TGTGCCAGCACCGGGAAGATAGCGGGAGTCGCTCTGAATGAGCAGTTCTTC.

This clone turned up a few times. The chain couples TRBV5-4 to TRBJ2-5, with TRBD1 as a possible D gene (5 bases). This CDR3 is built from 13 residues. Germline lookup yields CDR1 SGHNT and CDR2 YYREEE (reference sequence). V was cut by 0 bases and J by 4 bases, with 7 bases left in between. The CDR3 sequence: CASSLEGPETQYF. The CDR3 bases are TGTGCCAGCAGCTTGGAGGGGCCAGAGACCCAGTACTTC.

V gene TRBV21-1 combines with J gene TRBJ1-6. TRBV21-1 is described as a pseudogene. The CDR3 extends over 19 amino acids. For the CDR3, the DNA is TGTGCCAGCAGCAAAGTGCCCAAGTTGACCGGGGGATTTAATTCACCCCTCCACTTT. Translation gives CASSKVPKLTGGFNSPLHF.

This clone occurred once. V is TRBV5-1 and J is TRBJ2-7; a possible D gene is TRBD1 (6 bases). This CDR3 is built from 14 residues. Germline V CDR1 and CDR2: SGHRS, YFSETQ. With 0 bases removed from V and 5 bases from J, the gap between germline ends came to 12 bases. DNA of the CDR3: TGCGCCAGCAGCTTGGGCCAGGGGTTCCACGAGCAGTACTTC. As protein: CASSLGQGFHEQYF.

The chain joins TRBV6-4 to TRBJ2-3; TRBD2 matches at 10 bases. The length of the CDR3 is 14 residues. Germline-derived CDR1 and CDR2 are MRHNA and SNTAGT. The J segment lost 7 bases and the V segment lost 6 bases, leaving 7 bases of the junction unmatched. CDR3 loop: CASRVGTSGNTQYF. CDR3 coding DNA: TGTGCCAGCAGGGTCGGCACTAGCGGGAATACGCAGTATTTT.

V usage is TRBV3-1 (or the pseudogene TRBV3-2) and J usage is TRBJ2-1, with 10 bases lining up with TRBD2. The CDR3 is 15 residues long. Germline trimming cut 2 bases from V and 7 bases from J; bases unmatched to any gene: 5. Per the germline V gene, CDR1 is LGHDT and CDR2 is YNNKEL (reference sequence). The CDR3 spells CASSQSGRAGNEQFF. The CDR3 DNA is TGTGCCAGCAGCCAAAGCGGGAGGGCGGGGAATGAGCAGTTCTTC.

This clone was observed a handful of times. This chain connects TRBV10-3 to TRBJ1-6, with D unresolved. The CDR3 totals 15 residues. V gave up 10 bases and J gave up 0 bases, with 13 bases separating them. The germline gives CDR1 ENHRY, CDR2 SYGVKD. The CDR3 spells CATEDTSSYNSPLHF. The DNA for the CDR3 is TGTGCCACCGAAGACACGAGCTCCTATAATTCACCCCTCCACTTT.

V gene TRBV6-2 or TRBV6-3 combines with J gene TRBJ2-1, with 7 nucleotides matching TRBD2. The CDR3 runs 16 residues. Germline trimming cut 2 bases from V and 4 bases from J; bases unmatched to any gene: 8. CDR1 and CDR2 (germline): MNHEY, SVGEGT. CDR3 amino acids: CASSYGGSSPYNEQFF. CDR3 sequence (DNA): TGTGCCAGCAGTTACGGCGGGAGCTCTCCATACAATGAGCAGTTCTTC.

V and J are TRBV5-5 and TRBJ2-3; no firm D call. The CDR3 is made up of 13 amino acids. Between the trimmed V and J ends, which lost 4 bases and 6 bases, there was a span of 12 bases. Germline CDR1 and CDR2: SGHKS and YYEKEE (reference sequence). Here the CDR3 reads CASSSASADTQYF. DNA of the CDR3: TGTGCCAGCAGCAGCGCAAGCGCGGATACGCAGTATTTT.

This clone was observed once. The chain links TRBV5-1 to TRBJ1-4, with D maybe TRBD1 (6 bases). Trimming stripped 0 bases from V and 11 bases from J, with 11 bases between. Per germline, CDR1 SGHRS and CDR2 YFSETQ. The CDR3 has 13 amino acids. CDR3 amino acids: CASSLDRVGKLFF. The CDR3 DNA is TGCGCCAGCAGCTTGGACAGGGTGGGGAAACTGTTTTTT.

The chain couples TRBV7-9 to TRBJ2-5; D may be TRBD1 (6 bases). The CDR3 loop spans 17 amino acids. Germline CDR1 is SEHNR and CDR2 is FQNEAQ (reference sequence). V shed 2 bases and J shed 1 base, with 17 bases lying between them. CDR3 DNA: TGTGCCAGCAGCTTAAGGGGCGACCGAGGGGGCCAAGAGACCCAGTACTTC. Protein: CASSLRGDRGGQETQYF.